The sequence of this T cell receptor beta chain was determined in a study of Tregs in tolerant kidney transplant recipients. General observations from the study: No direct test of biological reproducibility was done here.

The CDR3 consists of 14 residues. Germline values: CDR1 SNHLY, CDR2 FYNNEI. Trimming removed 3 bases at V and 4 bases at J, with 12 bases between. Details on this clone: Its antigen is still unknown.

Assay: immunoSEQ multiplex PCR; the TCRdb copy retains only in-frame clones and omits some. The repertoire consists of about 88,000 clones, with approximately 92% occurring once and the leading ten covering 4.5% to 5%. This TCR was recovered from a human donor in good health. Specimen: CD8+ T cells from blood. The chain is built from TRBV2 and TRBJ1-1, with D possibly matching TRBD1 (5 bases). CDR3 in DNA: TGTGCCAGCAGTGAGCAGCGGGGGGGCACTGAAGCTTTCTTT. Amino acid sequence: CASSEQRGGTEAFF. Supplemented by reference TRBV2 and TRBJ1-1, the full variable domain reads EPEVTQTPSHQVTQMGQEVILRCVPISNHLYFYWYRQILGQKVEFLVSFYNNEISEKSEIFDDQFSVERPDGSNFTLKIRSTKLEDSAMYFCASSEQRGGTEAFFGQGTRLTVV.